This TCR beta chain was found in a study of blood T cell repertoires in COVID-19. The CDR3 length is 16 residues. Per the germline V gene, CDR1 is MNHEY and CDR2 is SVGEGT. V lost 0 bases to trimming and J lost 4 bases; unmatched junction nucleotides: 9. In the authors' methods: Reference gene primer amplification gave nucleated cell count estimates. Data came from immunoSEQ multiplex PCR; TCRdb stores just in-frame clones and leaves some out. V and J calls and clone size follow that table, whereas D and trimming were derived from the DNA. The sample lists 200,000 to 250,000 clones; 70% to 90% were seen once. The Seattle site enrolled patients during active infection and followed them longitudinally. This clone was picked up one time.

This chain uses TRBV6-2 or TRBV6-3 with TRBJ2-7; 7 positions match TRBD2. This TCR came from a man younger than 45 with COVID-19, enrolled during active disease. The specimen sequenced was peripheral blood. DNA for the CDR3: TGTGCCAGCAGTTACTCGCGGGAGAGGTTTCCTTACGAGCAGTACTTC. It specifies CASSYSRERFPYEQYF.